This TCR beta chain is drawn from a study of CXCR3-negative and CXCR3-positive naive CD8 T cells (dated by TCRdb to the late 2010s). General notes on the study: In total, about 135 million TRB reads were obtained, or roughly 1.5 +/- 0.3 million reads per library. Data from about 10 donors, pooled across two independent experiments, went into the diversity and physicochemical repertoire analyses. Naive subsets from 5 or 6 donors and memory cells from 3 donors were included in the TRBV-TRBJ cluster analysis. What the research found in general, with its limitations: Because surface CD5, which has been linked to self-reactivity in mice, was comparable between naive subsets, TCR interaction strength was also inferred from TRB CDR3 physicochemical properties. Compared with CXCR3-negative naive cells, CXCR3-positive naive cells had TRB CDR3s with higher hydrophobicity (lower Kidera factor 4), lower energy, and higher strength and volume indices. Similar TRBV-TRBJ usage was shown by naive CXCR3-negative and CXCR3-positive cells from the same donor, whereas distinct patterns were shown by memory cells. Both naive subsets had comparably high repertoire diversity, while memory CD8+ T cells had much lower repertoire diversity. Freshly isolated PBMCs were used for most assays because CXCR3 expression partially decreased after cryopreservation.

Each CD8+ T cell subset was flow-sorted in triplicate, with 300,000 cells per subset placed directly into RLT lysis buffer. To keep memory contaminants out, a stringent definition of naive CD8+ T cells was applied: CD45RO-CCR7+CD27+CD95-. Standard density gradient centrifugation was used to isolate peripheral blood mononuclear cells from buffy coats. A FACSAria III was used to flow-sort naive CXCR3-negative and CXCR3-positive CD8+ T cells. An RNeasy Mini Kit was used to extract total RNA from the sorted cells. Points on this clonotype: Its specific antigen is unknown.

The CDR3 runs 14 amino acids, cysteine and phenylalanine included. No DNA is recorded. CDR1 SQVTM and CDR2 ANQGSEA are derived from the germline V gene. Sequencing was carried out with a NextSeq 550. The Human TCR Profiling Kit (MiLaboratory) was used to prepare UMI-labeled 5' RACE TRB cDNA libraries. The full amount of extracted RNA was used for cDNA synthesis, and the full amount of resulting cDNA was used for PCR amplification. Libraries were prepared in parallel with an identical number of PCR cycles. The original pipeline was this. With a requirement of at least two reads per UMI, MIGEC and MiXCR extracted about 50,000 +/- 10,000 unique UMI-labeled TRB cDNA molecules per library. On average, roughly 40,000 +/- 10,000 functional in-frame TRB CDR3 nucleotide clonotypes lacking stop codons were found per library. After each sample was downsampled to 5000 UMI-labeled TRB molecules, VDJtools was used to calculate diversity metrics such as normalized Shannon-Wiener and Chao1. For the central five CDR3 residues, VDJtools calculated physicochemical properties weighted by clonotype size, namely interaction energy, strength, volume and Kidera factor 4. TCRdb reanalyzed the reads, keeping one entry per CDR3 protein sequence and omitting DNA. TCRdb's processing, not the study's, gives the V and J calls here. The table for this sample lists around 26,000 distinct CDR3 sequences. Less than 3.5% of the sample is in the top ten clones.

The specimen sequenced was naive CXCR3- CD8+ T cells from blood. Explained via the paper, the cell subset or site label denotes: CD45RO-CCR7+CD27+CD95- naive CD8+ T cells lacking CXCR3 (TNR3-). The V gene is TRBV29-1 and the J gene is TRBJ2-2; the TRBD2 assignment by TCRdb is unverifiable without DNA. This TCR was sampled from a human donor in good health. Some clones in this sample may be carry-over from other donors' samples. The CDR3 region has the sequence CSGRRGQDTGELFF.